The T cell receptor beta chain under discussion was sequenced for a study of identical twins. Study-wide points: A partial confounding effect on zero-insertion analyses could come from invariant MAIT and iNKT cells. The conclusions drew on cross-sectional statistical analysis instead of tracking the same donors.

From germline, CDR1 is MNHNS and CDR2 SASEGT. The CDR3 extends over 16 amino acids. Trimming removed 5 bases from V and 5 bases from J, with 18 bases in between. With template switching, a universal primer site was added, and the cDNA carried unique molecular identifiers. MiXCR, run by TCRdb on the 5' RACE reads, gives a single entry per CDR3 protein. The table lists hundreds of thousands of distinct CDR3 sequences, roughly 8% of them singletons. This clonotype has a handful of counts. Its antigen is not identified. The same specimen was also included in a second study, on yellow fever vaccine responses in identical twins.

The chain joins TRBV6-1 to TRBJ2-2, with D perhaps TRBD2 (6 bases). Sequencing was performed on PBMCs. The receptor comes from a woman aged 18-29 years in good health. In DNA, the CDR3 is TGTGCCAGCAGTCGCCGGGACTCCCCCTCGACCGGGGAGCTGTTTTTT. Protein: CASSRRDSPSTGELFF.